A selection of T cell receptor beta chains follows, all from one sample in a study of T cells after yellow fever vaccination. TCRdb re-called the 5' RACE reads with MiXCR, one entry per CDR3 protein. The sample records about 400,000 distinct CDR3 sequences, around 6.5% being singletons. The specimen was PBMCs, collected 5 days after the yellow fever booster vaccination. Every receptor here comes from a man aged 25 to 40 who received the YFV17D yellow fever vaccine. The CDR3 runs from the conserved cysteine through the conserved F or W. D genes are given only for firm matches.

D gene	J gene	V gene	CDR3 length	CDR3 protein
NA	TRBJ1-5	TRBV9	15	CASSADTISNQPQHF
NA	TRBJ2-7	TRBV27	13	CASSLTRDYEQYF
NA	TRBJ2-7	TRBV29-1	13	CSVEGTLTGEQYF
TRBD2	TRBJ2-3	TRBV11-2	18	CASSPKTSGRGGTDTQYF
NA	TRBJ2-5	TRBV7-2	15	CASSFLGRVGETQYF
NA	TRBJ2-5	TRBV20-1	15	CSARLGKNPRETQYF
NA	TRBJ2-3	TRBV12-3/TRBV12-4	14	CASSFPRDPDTQYF
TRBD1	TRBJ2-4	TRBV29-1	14	CSVQQGFDKNIQYF
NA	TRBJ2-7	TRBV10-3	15	CAISESGLVLGEQYF
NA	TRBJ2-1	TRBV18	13	CASSPGFRAEQFF
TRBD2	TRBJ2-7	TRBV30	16	CAWNTGLAGFFDEQYF
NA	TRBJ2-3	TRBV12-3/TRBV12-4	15	CASSYRGGFTDTQYF
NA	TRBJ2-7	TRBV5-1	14	CASSLRSGSYEQYF
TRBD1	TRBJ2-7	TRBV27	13	CASSYGQAYEQYF
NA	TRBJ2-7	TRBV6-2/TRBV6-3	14	CASTQSGSSYEQYF
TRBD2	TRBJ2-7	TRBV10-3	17	CAISETGRLAGSYEQYF
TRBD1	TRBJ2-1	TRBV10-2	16	CASANLQGVIYNEQFF
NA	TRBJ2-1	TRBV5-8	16	CASSLDRGGGRGEQFF
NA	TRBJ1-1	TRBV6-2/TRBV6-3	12	CASSRTNTEAFF
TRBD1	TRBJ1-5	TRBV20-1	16	CSAGRADRGRGQPQHF
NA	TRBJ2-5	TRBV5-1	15	CASSGFGTDQETQYF
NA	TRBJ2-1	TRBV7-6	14	CASSLYGQYNEQFF
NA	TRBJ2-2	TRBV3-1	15	CASSQVLRPGGELFF
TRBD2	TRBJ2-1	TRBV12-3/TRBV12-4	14	CASQPGLAFNEQFF
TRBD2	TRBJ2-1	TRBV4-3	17	CASSQDRGLAGVDEQFF
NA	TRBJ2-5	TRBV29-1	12	CSKQEAGETQYF
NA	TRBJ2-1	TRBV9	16	CASSVGGTVGSNEQFF